This entry lists 4 T cell receptor beta chains sequenced from one sample in a study of blood T cell repertoires in COVID-19. Profiled with immunoSEQ multiplex PCR; TCRdb holds only in-frame clones, not every one. The sample carries tens of thousands of clones, approximately 84% recorded once. The source material was peripheral blood. The receptors were sampled from a human donor in a cohort sampled during active COVID-19.

The chain recombines TRBV9 with TRBJ1-6; TRBD1 is a possible D gene (5 bases). Trimming removed 3 bases at V and 0 bases at J, with 13 bases between. The V gene's germline CDR1 is SGDLS and CDR2 YYNGEE. The CDR3 consists of 17 residues. The CDR3 coding sequence is TGTGCCAGCAGCGGAGAAGATGGGGCCTCCTATAATTCACCCCTCCACTTT. This encodes CASSGEDGASYNSPLHF.

This clone was detected once. This chain links TRBV7-2 with TRBJ1-6; 8 bases agree with TRBD1. Germline V gene lookup returns CDR1 SGHTA and CDR2 FQGNSA. J was trimmed by 12 bases and V by 4 bases; bases with no gene match: 11. This CDR3 comprises 15 residues. In DNA form, the CDR3 reads TGTGCCAGCAGCTCGCCCGACAGGGGCCAGTTACCCCTCCACTTT. Protein: CASSSPDRGQLPLHF.

This clone has a single count. The chain uses TRBV10-3 and TRBJ1-2, with TRBD1 matching over 7 bases. The CDR3 consists of 15 residues. V was pared by 1 base and J by 7 bases, with 9 bases of the junction left unmatched. Germline V lookup: CDR1 ENHRY, CDR2 SYGVKD. This chain's CDR3 is CAISELEGAVGGYTF. The CDR3 DNA follows: TGTGCCATCAGTGAGTTGGAGGGGGCTGTTGGTGGCTACACCTTC.

The chain joins TRBV3-1 (or the pseudogene TRBV3-2) to TRBJ2-3; 8 positions match TRBD2. Per the germline V gene, CDR1 is LGHDT and CDR2 is YNNKEL (reference sequence). V was pared by 0 bases and J by 6 bases, with 2 bases of the junction left unmatched. The CDR3 is 14 residues long. The DNA for the CDR3 is TGTGCCAGCAGCCAAGAGACTAGCGCGGATACGCAGTATTTT. Translation gives CASSQETSADTQYF.